One and the same sample provided the 26 T cell receptor beta chains below, sequenced in a study of cytomegalovirus exposure and HLA in healthy donors. The PCR contained 60 Vbeta and 13 Jbeta primers. Clones were sequenced by immunoSEQ multiplex PCR, and TCRdb holds only the in-frame ones, with some missing. The sample yields about 200,000 clones, roughly 70% seen once. Sequenced material: PBMCs. Every receptor here comes from a man in his forties or fifties in good health and CMV-seropositive.

The genes are TRBV27 and TRBJ2-3; 7 nucleotides align to TRBD1. After removal of 7 bases from V and 2 bases from J, the junction contained 15 bases not matched to a gene. The CDR3 length is 17 residues. The germline gives CDR1 MNHEY, CDR2 SMNVEV (reference sequence). This CDR3 reads CASKLTAWGQLTDTQYF. As DNA, the CDR3 is TGTGCCAGCAAACTAACCGCGTGGGGACAGCTCACAGATACGCAGTATTTT.

The chain employs TRBV4-2 and TRBJ2-1; 8 bases agree with TRBD2. Germline lookup yields CDR1 LGHNA and CDR2 YNFKEQ. After removal of 8 bases from V and 0 bases from J, the junction contained 3 bases not matched to a gene. This CDR3 region has 14 residues. CDR3 sequence reads: CASRGGSSYNEQFF. The DNA of the CDR3 is TGTGCCAGCCGGGGGGGGAGCTCCTACAATGAGCAGTTCTTC.

A few counts support this clone. Other DNA sequences in the same sample also yield this CDR3. The rearrangement links TRBV6-5 to TRBJ2-7; D is undetermined. V was shortened by 2 bases and J by 0 bases, with 5 bases between the two germline ends. The CDR3 loop spans 13 amino acids. The germline V gene has CDR1 MNHEY and CDR2 SVGAGI. The CDR3 DNA follows: TGTGCCAGCAGTTACGCAGGCTCCTACGAGCAGTACTTC. Protein: CASSYAGSYEQYF.

CDR3 sequence (DNA): TGTGCCAGCAGTGGGGAAGGGACTAGGCCTTACGAGCAGTACTTC. The encoded protein is CASSGEGTRPYEQYF. The V call is TRBV2, the J call TRBJ2-7; 8 positions match TRBD2. The CDR3 has 15 amino acids. V lost 4 bases to trimming and J lost 4 bases; unmatched junction nucleotides: 9. CDR1 is SNHLY and CDR2 is FYNNEI in the germline V gene.

The chain carries TRBV19 and TRBJ2-7, with D maybe TRBD1 (6 bases). CDR3 length equals 14 residues. CDR1 is LNHDA and CDR2 is SQIVND in the germline V gene (reference sequence). Trimming shortened V by 4 bases and J by 1 base, and 11 bases separated the two germline ends. The DNA for the CDR3 is TGTGCCAGTAGTACCTGGGACAAATCCTACGAGCAGTACTTC. Protein sequence: CASSTWDKSYEQYF.

The chain links TRBV18 to TRBJ2-5; 8 nucleotides match TRBD2. After removal of 3 bases from V and 4 bases from J, the junction contained 10 bases not matched to a gene. CDR3 length: 16 amino acids. Germline V CDR1 and CDR2: KGHSH, LQKENI. CDR3 sequence reads: CASSPSGGRFGETQYF. DNA of the CDR3: TGTGCCAGCTCACCGTCGGGGGGGCGTTTCGGAGAGACCCAGTACTTC.

This clone was recorded only once. The chain links TRBV18 to TRBJ1-1; 9 nucleotides align to TRBD1. CDR1 KGHSH and CDR2 LQKENI come from the germline V gene. V lost 6 bases, J lost 8 bases, and 10 bases stayed unmatched. This CDR3 has 14 residues. The CDR3 here is CASSLKDTGGEAFF. The CDR3 region has the DNA TGTGCCAGCTCCCTCAAGGATACAGGGGGCGAAGCTTTCTTT.

The chain has TRBV27 and TRBJ1-1; 8 bases map to TRBD1. V was clipped by 3 bases and J by 1 base; unmatched bases: 1. From germline, CDR1 is MNHEY and CDR2 SMNVEV (reference sequence). The CDR3 covers 14 residues. The CDR3 coding sequence is TGTGCCAGCAGTTTGACAGGGGCGAACACTGAAGCTTTCTTT. It codes for CASSLTGANTEAFF.

The chain joins TRBV6-1 to TRBJ1-2, with 9 bases aligning to TRBD1. The J segment lost 3 bases and the V segment lost 5 bases, leaving 4 bases of the junction unmatched. CDR1 and CDR2 from the germline V gene are MNHNS and SASEGT. The CDR3 runs to 14 residues. CDR3 residues: CASSLTGGDYGYTF. CDR3 bases: TGTGCCAGCAGTTTGACAGGGGGGGACTATGGCTACACCTTC.

The gene calls are TRBV15 and TRBJ1-4, with 12 bases lining up with TRBD1. Looked up from germline, CDR1 is LNHNV and CDR2 is YYDKDF (reference sequence). This CDR3 has 15 residues. The junction had 6 bases not matched to a gene; V was cut back by 5 bases and J by 8 bases. CDR3 sequence reads: CATSFPGTGGEKLFF. For the CDR3, the DNA is TGTGCCACCAGCTTTCCCGGGACAGGGGGCGAAAAACTGTTTTTT.

The rearrangement uses TRBV6-1 and TRBJ1-6; D uncertain. Trimming left V 6 bases short and J 3 bases short, with 9 bases between. The CDR3 has 14 amino acids. CDR1 and CDR2 (germline): MNHNS, SASEGT. CDR3 sequence (DNA): TGTGCCAGCAGCCGACCAGGCTATAATTCACCCCTCCACTTT. It yields the protein CASSRPGYNSPLHF.

The chain has TRBV10-2 and TRBJ1-6; 7 nucleotides line up with TRBD1. J was trimmed by 0 bases and V by 6 bases; bases with no gene match: 11. Germline V CDR1 and CDR2: WSHSY, SAAADI. The CDR3 sequence is 18 residues long. In DNA, the CDR3 is TGCGCCAGCAGCACCACAGGGGTAGGAAGCTCCTATAATTCACCCCTCCACTTT. It specifies CASSTTGVGSSYNSPLHF.

V gene TRBV10-2 combines with J gene TRBJ1-3; TRBD1 aligns across 8 bases. Germline V lookup: CDR1 WSHSY, CDR2 SAAADI. The CDR3 is 14 residues long. V trimming: 8 bases; J trimming: 7 bases; junction bases outside the gene matches: 10. CDR3 region: CASFFGQGGNTIYF. The CDR3 bases are TGCGCCAGCTTCTTCGGACAGGGCGGCAACACCATATATTTT.

V usage is TRBV6-4 and J usage is TRBJ2-7; 9 nucleotides align to TRBD1. The V and J ends lost 11 bases and 3 bases, in that order; junction bases with no gene match: 8. Germline CDR1 MRHNA, CDR2 SNTAGT. The CDR3 consists of 13 residues. In DNA form, the CDR3 reads TGTGCCTCACAGGGGGCAGTAGGCTACGAGCAGTACTTC. It codes for CASQGAVGYEQYF.

The chain is built from TRBV10-1 and TRBJ2-5, with D possibly being TRBD2 (5 bases). The DNA matches TRBJ2-7 better at its end, which makes the J call doubtful. Looked up from germline, CDR1 is WNHNN and CDR2 is SYGVQD (reference sequence). The CDR3 totals 13 residues. The CDR3 bases are TGCGCCAGCAGTGAGTCTACGGGATACGAGCAGTACTTC. Its translation is CASSESTGYEQYF.

This chain joins TRBV6-5 and TRBJ2-7; 8 positions match TRBD2. The CDR3 loop spans 14 amino acids. Germline V gives CDR1 MNHEY, CDR2 SVGAGI. Losses at the gene ends were 7 bases for V and 6 bases for J; bases not matched to a gene: 11. For the CDR3, the DNA is TGTGCCAGCACCTACGGGGGGGGCGCGGGCGAGCAGTACTTC. Amino acid sequence: CASTYGGGAGEQYF.

The chain combines TRBV27 with TRBJ1-2; 11 bases fit TRBD1. V lost 4 bases and J lost 8; bases outside the gene matches: 3. Germline CDR1 is MNHEY and CDR2 is SMNVEV (reference sequence). The length of the CDR3 is 13 residues. The CDR3 reads CASSYRTGGGYTF. CDR3 DNA sequence: TGTGCCAGCAGTTACAGGACAGGGGGCGGCTACACCTTC.

This chain uses TRBV6-1 with TRBJ1-2; 7 bases fit TRBD1. The CDR3 runs to 12 residues. From germline, CDR1 is MNHNS and CDR2 SASEGT. The junction had 7 bases not matched to a gene; V was cut back by 7 bases and J by 8 bases. The CDR3 DNA sequence: TGTGCCAGCATGACAGGGTTCCGGGGCTACACCTTC. Translation: CASMTGFRGYTF.

The rearrangement uses TRBV29-1 and TRBJ2-3, with D maybe TRBD2 (7 bases). Deletions cut 2 bases from V and 1 base from J, with 13 bases between. Germline CDR1 SQVTM, CDR2 ANQGSEA. This CDR3 has 15 amino acids. The CDR3 DNA follows: TGCAGCGTTGAATTGGGGGGGGGCGGCACAGATACGCAGTATTTT. Protein sequence: CSVELGGGGTDTQYF.

This chain uses TRBV6-1 with TRBJ1-2, with 9 bases lining up with TRBD1. In germline, CDR1 is MNHNS, CDR2 SASEGT. The CDR3 is 14 residues long. J lost 8 bases, V lost 5 bases, and 9 bases had no gene match. The CDR3 region is CASSPSWTGVGYTF. In DNA, the CDR3 is TGTGCCAGCAGTCCCAGTTGGACAGGGGTAGGCTACACCTTC.

This chain links TRBV2 with TRBJ2-3; D possibly corresponds to TRBD1 (6 bases). This CDR3 has 14 amino acids. Germline V gives CDR1 SNHLY, CDR2 FYNNEI. V was trimmed by 6 bases and J by 6 bases, leaving 16 bases between them. The CDR3 nucleotides are TGTGCCAGCAGCGTAACAGGGCTCCGGGATACGCAGTATTTT. Its translation: CASSVTGLRDTQYF.

This clone was observed a single time. The V and J genes are TRBV28 and TRBJ1-1, with D uncertain. CDR1 is MDHEN, CDR2 SYDVKM, per germline. The CDR3 extends over 13 amino acids. Trimming stripped 5 bases from V and 11 bases from J, with 18 bases between. The CDR3 loop reads CASSPALVTGAFF. For the CDR3, the DNA is TGTGCCAGCAGTCCTGCGTTAGTGACCGGGGCTTTCTTT.

The V gene is TRBV18, the J gene TRBJ1-2; no clear D. V lost 2 bases and J lost 8, with 12 bases in between. Per the germline V gene, CDR1 is KGHSH and CDR2 is LQKENI. The CDR3 runs 13 residues. The CDR3 spells CASSPEPGYGYTF. CDR3 DNA: TGTGCCAGCTCACCAGAGCCGGGTTACGGCTACACCTTC.

The chain couples TRBV5-6 to TRBJ2-5; D unclear. The CDR3 covers 14 residues. Deletions cut 0 bases from V and 5 bases from J, with 11 bases between. CDR1 SGHDT and CDR2 YYEEEE come from the germline V gene. CDR3 sequence reads: CASSLELSRETQYF. For the CDR3, the DNA is TGTGCCAGCAGCTTGGAGTTGTCCCGGGAGACCCAGTACTTC.

The chain carries TRBV5-6 and TRBJ1-5; D is unclear. V lost 4 bases and J lost 6, with 17 bases in between. CDR1 is SGHDT and CDR2 is YYEEEE in the germline V gene. The CDR3 spans 15 residues. Here the CDR3 DNA reads TGTGCCAGCAGCAGAGGGCACACTTCGGGTCAGCCCCAGCATTTT. This codes for CASSRGHTSGQPQHF.

This clone was seen a single time. This sequence joins TRBV5-1 and TRBJ2-5; 8 nucleotides align to TRBD2. The J call may be mistaken, given a closer DNA end match to TRBJ2-7. Germline V gives CDR1 SGHRS, CDR2 YFSETQ. CDR3 length: 16 amino acids. The DNA of the CDR3 is TGCGCCAGCAGCTCTTACGGGGGGGGGCGCACCTACGAGCAGTACTTC. It encodes CASSSYGGGRTYEQYF.